The rows below give T cell receptor beta chains drawn from one sample of a study of cytomegalovirus exposure and HLA in healthy donors. The method was immunoSEQ multiplex PCR; TCRdb's version includes in-frame clones alone and lacks a portion of them. The sample shows approximately 140,000 clones, approximately 80% of them seen only once. The material sequenced was PBMCs. The receptors come from a male donor in good health and CMV-seronegative. Each CDR3 is given with its conserved first and last residue. Fields, in order: V gene, D gene, clone size, J gene, CDR3 protein, CDR3 DNA. D genes are given only for firm matches. Clone size is stated in some rows and not others, as once, few, many or a class when expanded.

TRBV5-1	NA	NA	TRBJ2-1	CASRPTGSRDEQFF	TGCGCCAGCAGACCGACAGGTTCTAGGGATGAGCAGTTCTTC
TRBV2	TRBD2	NA	TRBJ2-7	CASSSGASGGSHEQYF	TGTGCCAGCAGCTCCGGCGCTAGCGGGGGTTCCCACGAGCAGTACTTC
TRBV18	TRBD2	NA	TRBJ2-5	CASSPPGGPGGARVETQYF	TGTGCCAGCTCACCACCCGGCGGCCCGGGAGGGGCAAGGGTAGAGACCCAGTACTTC
TRBV30	NA	NA	TRBJ1-2	CAWSYGGRSGYTF	TGTGCCTGGAGTTACGGGGGGCGAAGCGGCTACACCTTC
TRBV6-6	TRBD1	NA	TRBJ1-1	CASSKGQGGMNTEAFF	TGTGCCAGCAGTAAGGGTCAGGGGGGAATGAACACTGAAGCTTTCTTT
TRBV4-3	TRBD1	NA	TRBJ1-6	CASSQSLTGTGNSPLHF	TGCGCCAGCAGCCAATCCCTGACCGGGACAGGTAATTCACCCCTCCACTTT
TRBV4-2	NA	NA	TRBJ2-2	CASSQGGASPGELFF	TGTGCCAGCAGCCAAGGTGGAGCCTCCCCGGGGGAGCTGTTTTTT
TRBV19	TRBD1	NA	TRBJ1-6	CASSGDRDHSPLHF	TGTGCCAGTAGTGGGGACAGGGATCATTCACCCCTCCACTTT
TRBV28	TRBD1	few	TRBJ2-5	CASSFAGAVTGGETQYF	TGTGCCAGCAGTTTCGCGGGGGCCGTGACAGGGGGAGAGACCCAGTACTTC
TRBV4-3	NA	NA	TRBJ1-6	CASSPWRVNSPLHF	TGCGCCAGCAGCCCCTGGAGGGTTAATTCACCCCTCCACTTT
TRBV5-5	NA	NA	TRBJ2-5	CASSPNQGGWQETQYF	TGTGCCAGCAGCCCGAATCAGGGCGGTTGGCAAGAGACCCAGTACTTC
TRBV7-9	NA	NA	TRBJ1-6	CASALRAGDSPLHF	TGTGCCAGCGCCTTGAGGGCAGGGGATTCACCCCTCCACTTT
TRBV5-1	NA	NA	TRBJ1-1	CASTDQGSNTEAFF	TGCGCCAGCACCGACCAGGGATCAAACACTGAAGCTTTCTTT
TRBV19	TRBD1	NA	TRBJ1-6	CATGTDLGLFSLPLHF	TGTGCCACCGGGACAGACCTAGGTCTGTTTAGTTTACCCCTCCACTTT
TRBV27	TRBD2	NA	TRBJ2-2	CASSYGGISTGELFF	TGTGCCAGCAGTTACGGGGGGATAAGCACCGGGGAGCTGTTTTTT